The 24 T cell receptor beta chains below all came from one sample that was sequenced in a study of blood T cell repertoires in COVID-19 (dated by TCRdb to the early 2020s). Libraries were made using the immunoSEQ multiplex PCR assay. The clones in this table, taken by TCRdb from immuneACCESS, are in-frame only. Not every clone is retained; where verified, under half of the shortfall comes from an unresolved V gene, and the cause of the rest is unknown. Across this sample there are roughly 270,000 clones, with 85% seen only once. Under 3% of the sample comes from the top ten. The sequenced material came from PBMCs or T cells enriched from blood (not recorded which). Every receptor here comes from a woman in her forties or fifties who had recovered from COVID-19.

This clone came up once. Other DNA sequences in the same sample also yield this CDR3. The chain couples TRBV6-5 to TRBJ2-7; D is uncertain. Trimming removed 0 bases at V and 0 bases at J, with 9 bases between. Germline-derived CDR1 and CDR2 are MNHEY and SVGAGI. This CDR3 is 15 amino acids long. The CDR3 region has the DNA TGTGCCAGCAGTTACTCCGCAGGAAGCTCCTACGAGCAGTACTTC. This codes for CASSYSAGSSYEQYF.

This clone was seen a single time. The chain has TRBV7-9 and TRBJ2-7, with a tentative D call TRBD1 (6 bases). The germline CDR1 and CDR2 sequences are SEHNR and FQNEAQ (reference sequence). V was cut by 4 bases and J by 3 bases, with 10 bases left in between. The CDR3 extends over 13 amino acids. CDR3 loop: CASSSTGIYEQYF. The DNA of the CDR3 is TGTGCCAGCAGCTCTACAGGGATCTACGAGCAGTACTTC.

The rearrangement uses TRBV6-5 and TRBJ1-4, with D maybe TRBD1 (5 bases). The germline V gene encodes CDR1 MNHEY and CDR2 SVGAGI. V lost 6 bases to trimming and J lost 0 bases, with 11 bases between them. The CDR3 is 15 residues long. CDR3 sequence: CASSMDTSTNEKLFF. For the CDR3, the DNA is TGTGCCAGCAGCATGGACACCTCAACTAATGAAAAACTGTTTTTT.

For the CDR3, the DNA is TGTGCCAGCAGCTTGGACAGGGTCAATCAGCCCCAGCATTTT. Amino acid sequence: CASSLDRVNQPQHF. The chain recombines TRBV7-8 with TRBJ1-5; 8 nucleotides align to TRBD1. This CDR3 spans 14 amino acids. CDR1 is SGHVS, CDR2 FQNEAQ, per germline. V shed 3 bases, J shed 3 bases, and the junction held 1 base outside the gene matches.

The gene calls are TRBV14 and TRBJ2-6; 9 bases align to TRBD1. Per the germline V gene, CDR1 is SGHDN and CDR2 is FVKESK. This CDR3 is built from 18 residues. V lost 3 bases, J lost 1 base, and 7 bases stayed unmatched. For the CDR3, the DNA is TGTGCCAGCAGCCAGGGACAGGGTAGGGGGTCTGGGGCCAACGTCCTGACTTTC. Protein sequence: CASSQGQGRGSGANVLTF.

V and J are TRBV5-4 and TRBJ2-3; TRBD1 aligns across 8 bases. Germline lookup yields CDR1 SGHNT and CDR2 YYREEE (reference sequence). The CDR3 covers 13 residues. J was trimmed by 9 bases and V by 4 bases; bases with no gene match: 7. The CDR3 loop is CASSGTGQLTQYF. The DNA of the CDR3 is TGTGCCAGCAGCGGGACAGGTCAGCTCACGCAGTATTTT.

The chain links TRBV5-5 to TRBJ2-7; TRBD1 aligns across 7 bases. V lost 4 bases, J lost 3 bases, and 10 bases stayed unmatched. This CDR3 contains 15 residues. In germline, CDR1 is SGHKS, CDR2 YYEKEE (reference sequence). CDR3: CASSKTAGTDYEQYF. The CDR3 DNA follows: TGTGCCAGCAGCAAAACTGCCGGGACAGACTACGAGCAGTACTTC.

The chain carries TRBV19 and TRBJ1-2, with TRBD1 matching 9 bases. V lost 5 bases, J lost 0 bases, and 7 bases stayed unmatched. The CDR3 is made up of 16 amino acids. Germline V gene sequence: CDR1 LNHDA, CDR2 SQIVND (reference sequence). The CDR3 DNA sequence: TGTGCCAGTAGTCCGGGACAGGGTGAGCCTAACTATGGCTACACCTTC. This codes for CASSPGQGEPNYGYTF.

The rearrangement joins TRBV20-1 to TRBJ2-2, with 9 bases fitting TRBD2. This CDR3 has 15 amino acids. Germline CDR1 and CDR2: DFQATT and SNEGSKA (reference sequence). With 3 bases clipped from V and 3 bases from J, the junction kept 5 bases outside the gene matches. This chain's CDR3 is CSASAGGWDTGELFF. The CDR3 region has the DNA TGCAGTGCTAGTGCGGGAGGGTGGGACACCGGGGAGCTGTTTTTT.

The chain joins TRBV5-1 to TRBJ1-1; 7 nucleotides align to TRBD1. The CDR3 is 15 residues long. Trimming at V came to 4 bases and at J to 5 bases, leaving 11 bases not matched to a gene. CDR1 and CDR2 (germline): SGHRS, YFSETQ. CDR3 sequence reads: CASSVEQGIGTEAFF. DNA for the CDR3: TGCGCCAGCAGCGTTGAACAGGGGATCGGAACTGAAGCTTTCTTT.

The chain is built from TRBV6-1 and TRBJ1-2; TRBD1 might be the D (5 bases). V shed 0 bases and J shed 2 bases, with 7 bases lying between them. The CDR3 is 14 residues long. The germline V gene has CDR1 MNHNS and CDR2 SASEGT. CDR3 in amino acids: CASSEATANYGYTF. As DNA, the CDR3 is TGTGCCAGCAGTGAAGCGACAGCCAACTATGGCTACACCTTC.

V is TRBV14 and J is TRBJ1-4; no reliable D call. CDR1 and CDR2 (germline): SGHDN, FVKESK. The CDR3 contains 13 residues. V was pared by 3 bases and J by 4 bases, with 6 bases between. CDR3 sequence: CASSQFLNEKLFF. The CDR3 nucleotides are TGTGCCAGCAGCCAGTTCCTTAATGAAAAACTGTTTTTT.

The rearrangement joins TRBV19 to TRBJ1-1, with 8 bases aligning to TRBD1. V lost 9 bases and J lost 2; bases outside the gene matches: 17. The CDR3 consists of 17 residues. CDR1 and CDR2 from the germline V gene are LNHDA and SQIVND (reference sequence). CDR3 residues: CASLRGQATEVNTEAFF. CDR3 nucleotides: TGTGCCAGCCTCCGGGGACAGGCAACGGAGGTTAACACTGAAGCTTTCTTT.

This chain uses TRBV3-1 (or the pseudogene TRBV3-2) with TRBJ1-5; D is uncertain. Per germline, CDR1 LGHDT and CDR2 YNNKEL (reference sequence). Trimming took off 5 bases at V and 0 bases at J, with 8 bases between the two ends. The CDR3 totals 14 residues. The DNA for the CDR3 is TGTGCCAGCAGCTCCTACGGTAGCAATCAGCCCCAGCATTTT. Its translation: CASSSYGSNQPQHF.

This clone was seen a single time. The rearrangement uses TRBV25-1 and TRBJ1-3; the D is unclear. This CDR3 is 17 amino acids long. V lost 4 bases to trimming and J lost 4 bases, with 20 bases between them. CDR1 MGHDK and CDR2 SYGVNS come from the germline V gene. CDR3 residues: CASSGSGSLLLGNTIYF. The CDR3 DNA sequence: TGTGCCAGCAGTGGTTCGGGTTCGCTCCTTCTGGGAAACACCATATATTTT.

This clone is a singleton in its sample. CDR3 loop: CASSLDGGGTITYNEQFF. In DNA, the CDR3 is TGCGCCAGCAGCTTGGACGGCGGGGGGACAATAACCTACAATGAGCAGTTCTTC. The chain carries TRBV5-1 and TRBJ2-1; TRBD2 matches at 8 bases. Germline loops: CDR1 SGHRS, CDR2 YFSETQ. Trimming took 0 bases from V and 2 from J; bases not matched to a gene: 10. The CDR3 runs 18 residues. The variable domain in full, completed from reference TRBV5-1 and TRBJ2-1, reads KAGVTQTPRYLIKTRGQQVTLSCSPISGHRSVSWYQQTPGQGLQFLFEYFSETQRNKGNFPGRFSGRQFSNSRSEMNVSTLELGDSALYLCASSLDGGGTITYNEQFFGPGTRLTVL.

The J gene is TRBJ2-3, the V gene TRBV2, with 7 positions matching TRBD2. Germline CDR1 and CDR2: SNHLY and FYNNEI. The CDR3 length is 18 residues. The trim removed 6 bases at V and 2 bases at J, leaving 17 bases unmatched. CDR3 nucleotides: TGTGCCAGCAGAGACACCTCCGGGACTACGATCTTCACAGATACGCAGTATTTT. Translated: CASRDTSGTTIFTDTQYF.

CDR3 DNA: TGCGCCAGCAGCTTGGGTAACAGATTGAACACTGAAGCTTTCTTT. This codes for CASSLGNRLNTEAFF. The chain joins TRBV5-1 to TRBJ1-1, with D unclear. The germline V and J ends were trimmed by 0 bases and 0 bases, with 9 bases remaining between them. Looked up from germline, CDR1 is SGHRS and CDR2 is YFSETQ. The CDR3 runs to 15 residues.

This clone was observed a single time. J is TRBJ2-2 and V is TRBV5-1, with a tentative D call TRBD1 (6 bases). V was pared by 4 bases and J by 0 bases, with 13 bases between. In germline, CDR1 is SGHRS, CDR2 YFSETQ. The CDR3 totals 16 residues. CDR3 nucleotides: TGCGCCAGCAGCCTCACAGGGCCCGCGAACACCGGGGAGCTGTTTTTT. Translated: CASSLTGPANTGELFF.

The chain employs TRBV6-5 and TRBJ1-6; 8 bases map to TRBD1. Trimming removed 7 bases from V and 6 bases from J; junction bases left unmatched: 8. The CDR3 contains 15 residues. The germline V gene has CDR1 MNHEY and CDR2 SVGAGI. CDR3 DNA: TGTGCCAGCAACCCGGGACAGGAGTTTAATTCACCCCTCCACTTT. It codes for CASNPGQEFNSPLHF.

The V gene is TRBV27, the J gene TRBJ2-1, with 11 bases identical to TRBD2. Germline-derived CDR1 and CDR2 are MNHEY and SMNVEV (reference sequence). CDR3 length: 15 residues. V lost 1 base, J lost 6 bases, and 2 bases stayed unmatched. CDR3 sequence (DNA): TGTGCCAGCAGTTTATGGCTAGCGGGAGGCAATGAGCAGTTCTTC. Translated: CASSLWLAGGNEQFF.

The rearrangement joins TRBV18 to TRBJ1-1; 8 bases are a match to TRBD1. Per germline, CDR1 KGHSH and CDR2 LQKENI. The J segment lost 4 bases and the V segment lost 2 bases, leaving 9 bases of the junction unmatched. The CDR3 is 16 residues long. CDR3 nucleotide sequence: TGTGCCAGCTCACCATTTGCAGGGGGCGACGGCACTGAAGCTTTCTTT. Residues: CASSPFAGGDGTEAFF.

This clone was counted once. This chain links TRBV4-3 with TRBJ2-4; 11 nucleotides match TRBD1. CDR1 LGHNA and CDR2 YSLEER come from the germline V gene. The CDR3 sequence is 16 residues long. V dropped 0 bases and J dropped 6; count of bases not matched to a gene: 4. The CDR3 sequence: CASSQDIGTGGNIQYF. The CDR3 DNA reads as TGCGCCAGCAGCCAAGATATTGGGACAGGGGGAAACATTCAGTACTTC.

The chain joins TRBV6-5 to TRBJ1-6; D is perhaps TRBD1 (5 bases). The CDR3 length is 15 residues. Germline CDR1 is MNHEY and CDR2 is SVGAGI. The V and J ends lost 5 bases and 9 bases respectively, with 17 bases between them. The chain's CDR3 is CASSPRGRAASPLHF. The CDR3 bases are TGTGCCAGCAGTCCCCGGGGGAGGGCTGCTTCACCCCTCCACTTT.